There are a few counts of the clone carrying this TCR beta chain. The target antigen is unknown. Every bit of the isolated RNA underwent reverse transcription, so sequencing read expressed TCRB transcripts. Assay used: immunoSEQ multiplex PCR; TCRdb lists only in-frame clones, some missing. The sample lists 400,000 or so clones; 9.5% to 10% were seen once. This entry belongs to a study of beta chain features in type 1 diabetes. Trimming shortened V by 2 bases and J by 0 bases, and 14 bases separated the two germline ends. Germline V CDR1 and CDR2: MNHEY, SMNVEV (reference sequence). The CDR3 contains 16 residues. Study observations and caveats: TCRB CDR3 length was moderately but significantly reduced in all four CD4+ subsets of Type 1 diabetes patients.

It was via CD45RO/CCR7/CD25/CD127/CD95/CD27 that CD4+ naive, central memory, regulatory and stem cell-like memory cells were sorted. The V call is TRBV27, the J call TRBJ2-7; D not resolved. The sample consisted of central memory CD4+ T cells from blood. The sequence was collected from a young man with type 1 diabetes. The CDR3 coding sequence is TGTGCCAGCAGTTTAAAAGGCTCGGTGAGCTCCTACGAGCAGTACTTC. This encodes CASSLKGSVSSYEQYF.